Presented here are 7 T cell receptor beta chains from one specimen sequenced in a study of molecular identifiers for immune sequencing clone quantification. TCRdb reprocessed the PCR reads with MiXCR, giving one entry per CDR3 protein. This table holds about half a million distinct CDR3 sequences, 20% to 25% found once. The sequenced sample consisted of naive CD8+ T cells from blood, with Jurkat cell RNA spiked in. Regarding subset: FACS-sorted CD8+CD4-CCR7+CD45RA+ naive T cells. The source of these receptors is a human donor in good health. Some libraries in this study had Jurkat cell RNA spiked in.

This rearrangement joins TRBV27 to TRBJ1-4; 9 bases align to TRBD1. The CDR3 loop spans 17 amino acids. Looked up from germline, CDR1 is MNHEY and CDR2 is SMNVEV (reference sequence). The junction had 8 bases not matched to a gene; V was cut back by 2 bases and J by 4 bases. The CDR3 DNA sequence: TGTGCCAGCAGTTTACCGGGACAGGGTGCTGTTAATGAAAAACTGTTTTTT. It is translated as CASSLPGQGAVNEKLFF.

This clonotype appeared a few times. CDR3 amino acids: CASSLGQFPTLHF. Written as DNA, the CDR3 is TGTGCCAGCAGCTTAGGACAGTTCCCCACCCTCCACTTT. The rearrangement joins TRBV11-2 to TRBJ1-6; TRBD1 is a possible D gene (5 bases). The CDR3 spans 13 residues. Germline V gene lookup returns CDR1 SGHAT and CDR2 FQNNGV. The ends were cut back, 1 base at V and 14 bases at J, with 12 bases in the middle.

About this clonotype itself: A read error may explain this, as a much larger clone is one base away. The V and J genes are TRBV3-1 and TRBJ1-5; 9 bases agree with TRBD1. CDR1 is LGHDT and CDR2 is YNNKEL in the germline V gene (reference sequence). The CDR3 is made up of 14 amino acids. The CDR3 here is CASTRTGVNQPQRF. The CDR3 coding sequence is TGTGCCAGCACCCGGACAGGGGTGAATCAGCCCCAGCGTTTT.

The table lists this clonotype with a few counts. The chain is built from TRBV19 and TRBJ2-2; TRBD2 matches 7 bases. Germline CDR1 LNHDA, CDR2 SQIVND (reference sequence). V was pared by 5 bases and J by 3 bases, with 6 bases of the junction left unmatched. There are 15 residues in the CDR3. In DNA, the CDR3 is TGTGCCAGTAGTCCGACTAGCATTTACACCGGGGAGCTGTTTTTT. Translation gives CASSPTSIYTGELFF. Variable domain in full (rest from reference TRBV19 and TRBJ2-2): DGGITQSPKYLFRKEGQNVTLSCEQNLNHDAMYWYRQDPGQGLRLIYYSQIVNDFQKGDIAEGYSVSREKKESFPLTVTSAQKNPTAFYLCASSPTSIYTGELFFGEGSRLTVL.

This clonotype was detected many times. This chain joins TRBV29-1 and TRBJ1-1; maybe TRBD1 (5 bases). The ends were cut back, 8 bases at V and 3 bases at J, with 13 bases in the middle. Germline V gives CDR1 SQVTM, CDR2 ANQGSEA. This CDR3 is 12 amino acids long. Here the CDR3 DNA reads TGCAGCTCCCCGGGGGGGGACACTGAAGCTTTCTTT. It yields the protein CSSPGGDTEAFF.

This clonotype was seen only a few times. This chain uses TRBV7-9 with TRBJ2-7, with a possible D match to TRBD1 (5 bases). The CDR3 totals 15 residues. Germline CDR1 and CDR2: SEHNR and FQNEAQ (reference sequence). V gave up 5 bases and J gave up 5 bases, with 19 bases separating them. As DNA, the CDR3 is TGTGCCAGCAGCCCCCCGGCAGGGATCGTAGACGAGCAGTACTTC. Residues: CASSPPAGIVDEQYF.

This sequence joins TRBV28 and TRBJ2-7, with a weak D call TRBD1 (5 bases). V was trimmed by 5 bases and J by 5 bases, leaving 25 bases between them. The germline CDR1 and CDR2 sequences are MDHEN and SYDVKM. CDR3 length equals 17 residues. The CDR3: CASSPLLQGTIQDEQYF. The DNA of the CDR3 is TGTGCCAGCAGTCCCCTCCTGCAGGGAACCATTCAAGACGAGCAGTACTTC.